Described below is a single T cell receptor beta chain sequence and its context. The antigen is undetermined. Points from the study as a whole: Tumor memory CD4+ T cell TCR gene usage was found to cluster with blood and lymph node memory CD4+ cells and with lymph node naive CD4+ cells. Tumor-infiltrating Treg TCR alpha and beta sequences overlapped most with tumor naive CD4+ T cells, then blood naive.

Full-length variable regions came from constant-region reverse primers plus semi-nested Nested Universal Primer A PCR. MiXCR, applied by TCRdb to the 5' RACE reads, yields one record per CDR3 protein. This table holds 7,000 to 9,000 distinct CDR3 sequences, around 28% found once. Naive CD4+ T cells were purified with Tregs depleted by CD25. The receptor comes from a female donor with breast cancer. Specimen: naive CD4+ T cells sorted from a lymph node. Subset of the sample: naive CD4+ T cells, CD4+CD45RA+CD25-.

This CDR3 is CASSHQRGGGEQFF. The CDR3 DNA follows: TGTGCCAGCAGTCATCAGCGGGGGGGGGGTGAGCAGTTCTTC. The chain uses TRBV11-2 and TRBJ2-1, with 10 bases that match TRBD2. The CDR3 sequence is 14 residues long. Losses at the gene ends were 6 bases for V and 9 bases for J; bases not matched to a gene: 8. Germline CDR1 and CDR2: SGHAT and FQNNGV.